This T cell receptor beta chain derives from a study of CD8 T cells in ankylosing spondylitis (dated by TCRdb to about 2017). Notes on the research overall: To find TCR variants linked to disease, the study profiled T cell receptor beta repertoires in ankylosing spondylitis patients and healthy donors. Peripheral blood samples were taken, and synovial fluid was additionally collected from ankylosing spondylitis patients. The full study cohort comprised 25 ankylosing spondylitis patients and roughly 100 healthy donors. Study-wide findings and limitations: Significant enrichment of the disease-linked clones was reported in matched synovial fluid samples from ankylosing spondylitis patients. A CD8+ phenotype was shown by the disease-linked clones, which were found at relatively low frequencies in peripheral blood. Some of the motif variants had been reported before in the synovial fluid and blood of reactive arthritis patients, a finding that suggests common disease-initiation mechanisms. Blood from ankylosing spondylitis patients appeared to be characterized by a TCR beta motif composed of 7 to 9 highly homologous amino acid variants.

For sequencing, an Illumina HiSeq 2500 was employed. Quantitative 5'-RACE with molecular barcodes was the method used to prepare the TCR beta libraries. The authors processed their data as follows. A new computational method based on a probabilistic model of VDJ rearrangement was used to identify disease-linked TCR variants. TCRdb reworked the public reads: Q25 trimming with fastp, MiXCR clone assembly, productive beta chains retained. A single entry per CDR3 protein holds the most common genes and DNA from its merged rows. The V and J calls were not made by the authors but by TCRdb's processing. The sample includes 150,000 to 200,000 distinct CDR3 sequences, with under 15% observed a single time. Of the sample, about 10% falls within the top ten clones. Of note for this clonotype: Its antigen is currently not known. Per-base quality was not reported, and no clone a single base away is much larger than it.

The germline V gene sets CDR1 to SGDLS and CDR2 to YYNGEE. Compared with germline, V lacks 4 bases and J lacks 3 bases; bases without a gene match: 20. Taken from cysteine to phenylalanine, the CDR3 has 20 residues. CDR3 DNA only is kept here, 60 bases in frame from base 1. This clonotype was obtained from a female donor with ankylosing spondylitis or in good health (not recorded which). The rearrangement combines TRBV9 with TRBJ1-4; 8 bases in the middle match TRBD1. Sequenced sample: blood, either unsorted or a sorted T cell fraction (not recorded which). The nucleotide sequence is given as TGTGCCAGCAGCCCAGGGAGGGGACAGGAGATGAGCCCCTCTAATGAAAAACTGTTTTTT. Translated, this is CASSPGRGQEMSPSNEKLFF.